The 9 T cell receptor beta chains reported below all come from one sample, sequenced in a study of shared clonotypes between healthy human individuals. Using immunoSEQ multiplex PCR, the repertoire was profiled, and TCRdb retains in-frame clones only, with some absent. Of some 95,000 clones listed, 68% are singletons. Source material: memory CD8+ T cells sorted from blood. Regarding subset: CD45RO+ cells pooled with CCR7-negative TemRA cells. The receptor source for this set is a man aged 30 to 39 in good health.

The chain links TRBV18 to TRBJ2-3, with D possibly TRBD1 on 5 matching bases. The germline V gene encodes CDR1 KGHSH and CDR2 LQKENI. The CDR3 length is 16 residues. Trimming left V 2 bases short and J 1 base short, with 13 bases between. CDR3 DNA sequence: TGTGCCAGCTCACCAGGCACAGGATACGGCACAGATACGCAGTATTTT. This translates into CASSPGTGYGTDTQYF.

The rearrangement joins TRBV7-8 to TRBJ2-1, with D perhaps given as TRBD1 or TRBD2 (5 bases each). The V end lost 5 bases, the J end lost 5 bases, and 13 bases lay between the germline ends. CDR3 size: 14 residues. Germline V lookup: CDR1 SGHVS, CDR2 FQNEAQ. CDR3 sequence: CASSPEGYNNEQFF. CDR3 nucleotides: TGTGCCAGCAGCCCCGAGGGGTACAACAATGAGCAGTTCTTC.

The chain is built from TRBV4-1 and TRBJ1-2; 10 nucleotides align to TRBD1. V shed 4 bases and J 4 bases; nucleotides not matched to a gene: 12. The CDR3 runs to 17 residues. CDR1 and CDR2 from the germline V gene are MGHRA and YSYEKL. The CDR3 DNA sequence: TGCGCCAGCAGCCTATCGGGACAGGGGACCCCCGCCTATGGCTACACCTTC. As protein: CASSLSGQGTPAYGYTF.

The chain joins TRBV11-2 to TRBJ1-4; 7 nucleotides line up with TRBD1. Germline V lookup: CDR1 SGHAT, CDR2 FQNNGV. CDR3 length equals 15 residues. The ends lost 6 bases at V and 7 bases at J; junction bases unmatched: 11. The chain's CDR3 is CASSPQGGKGEKLFF. CDR3 sequence (DNA): TGTGCCAGCAGTCCTCAAGGGGGCAAGGGTGAAAAACTGTTTTTT. Combining the CDR3 with reference TRBV11-2 and TRBJ1-4 gives the whole variable domain EAGVAQSPRYKIIEKRQSVAFWCNPISGHATLYWYQQILGQGPKLLIQFQNNGVVDDSQLPKDRFSAERLKGVDSTLKIQPAKLEDSAVYLCASSPQGGKGEKLFFGSGTQLSVL.

This clone was observed at least ten times. V gene TRBV2 combines with J gene TRBJ2-1; no reliable D call. Trimming took 2 bases from V and 7 from J, leaving 6 bases between them. Germline V gene lookup returns CDR1 SNHLY and CDR2 FYNNEI. There are 12 residues in the CDR3. In DNA, the CDR3 is TGTGCCAGCAGTGAAACGTGGAATGAGCAGTTCTTC. Protein product: CASSETWNEQFF.

The chain carries TRBV28 and TRBJ1-2; D possibly corresponds to TRBD1 (5 bases). Germline V gene sequence: CDR1 MDHEN, CDR2 SYDVKM. There are 12 residues in the CDR3. V dropped 8 bases and J dropped 4 bases, with 11 bases sitting between them. The CDR3 sequence: CASRGTSYGYTF. In DNA, the CDR3 is TGTGCCAGCCGTGGGACCTCCTATGGCTACACCTTC.

This chain links TRBV7-2 with TRBJ2-3; tentatively, D is TRBD2 (6 bases). There are 14 residues in the CDR3. With 5 bases removed from V and 4 bases from J, the gap between germline ends came to 13 bases. The germline V gene has CDR1 SGHTA and CDR2 FQGNSA. CDR3 nucleotide sequence: TGTGCCAGCAGCACGGCCTCGGGGGCAGATACGCAGTATTTT. Translated, it gives CASSTASGADTQYF.

The chain joins TRBV6-4 to TRBJ2-1; 8 nucleotides align to TRBD1. The length of the CDR3 is 14 residues. Trimming removed 3 bases from V and 2 bases from J; junction bases left unmatched: 0. Germline CDR1 reads MRHNA; CDR2 reads SNTAGT. The CDR3: CASSEGQAYNEQFF. The CDR3 DNA sequence: TGTGCCAGCAGTGAGGGACAGGCCTACAATGAGCAGTTCTTC.

The gene calls are TRBV18 and TRBJ2-7; D is perhaps TRBD1 (6 bases). This CDR3 region has 15 residues. V was pared by 4 bases and J by 3 bases, with 16 bases between. Germline V gene sequence: CDR1 KGHSH, CDR2 LQKENI. The CDR3 DNA reads as TGTGCCAGCTCACGAGGGACACCTAGGAACTACGAGCAGTACTTC. Its translation is CASSRGTPRNYEQYF.